A selection of T cell receptor beta chains follows, all from one sample in a study of molecular identifiers for immune sequencing clone quantification. One entry per CDR3 protein, called by TCRdb with MiXCR from the PCR reads. This sample has fewer than 350,000 distinct CDR3 sequences, with roughly 23% found just once. The sample consisted of naive CD8+ T cells from blood, with Jurkat cell RNA spiked in. The receptors were sampled from a human donor in good health. Some libraries in this study had Jurkat cell RNA spiked in. Each CDR3 is given with its conserved first and last residue. Fields, in order: V gene, CDR3 length, J gene, D gene, clone size, CDR3 DNA, CDR3 protein. A D gene is named only where the DNA matches it firmly. Some rows mark clone size as missing; the rest say once, few, many or name a class of expanded clone.

TRBV27	15	TRBJ2-7	-	-	TGTGCCTGCAGTACCAACCAAATTATTGGGTCCGAGCAGTACTTC	CACSTNQIIGSEQYF
TRBV4-1	15	TRBJ2-1	TRBD1	-	TGCGCCAGCAGCATGGACAGGGTGTCCTACAATGAGCAGTTCTTC	CASSMDRVSYNEQFF
TRBV2	14	TRBJ1-5	-	few	TGTGCCAGCAGTGAAGGGGAGGGGGACCAGCCCCAGCATTTT	CASSEGEGDQPQHF
TRBV10-2	19	TRBJ1-2	-	-	TGCGCCAGCAGTGAGTCGAGCGGCGAGGGAGTGGAGCATAACTATGGCTACACCTTC	CASSESSGEGVEHNYGYTF
TRBV12-3/TRBV12-4	13	TRBJ2-2	-	many	TGTGCCAGCAGCCATCGTCCGAGCGGGGAGCTGTTTTTT	CASSHRPSGELFF
TRBV20-1	17	TRBJ2-3	-	many	TGCAGTGCTGTTCCTAAGGGGGGGGCCGCCCTCGTCGATACGCAGTATTTT	CSAVPKGGAALVDTQYF
TRBV25-1	11	TRBJ2-7	-	many	TGTGCCAGCAGTGAATACGGTTGGCAGTACTTC	CASSEYGWQYF
TRBV27	13	TRBJ2-7	-	many	TGTGCCAGCAGTACCGGGCCCTCCTACGAGCAGTACTTC	CASSTGPSYEQYF
TRBV14	14	TRBJ1-2	-	many	TGTGCCAGCAGCCTCGTGACGGGGAACTATGGCTACACCTTC	CASSLVTGNYGYTF
TRBV20-1	16	TRBJ1-3	-	-	TGCAGTGTTAGAGCTTTTTTGTCGGGAGGTGGAAACACCATATATTTT	CSVRAFLSGGGNTIYF
TRBV2	16	TRBJ2-5	-	many	TGTGCCAGCAAGGACCCAGGGGCGGGCTTCCAAGAGACCCAGTACTTC	CASKDPGAGFQETQYF
TRBV24-1	14	TRBJ2-3	-	once	TGTGCCACCAGTGATCAGTCAGACACAGATACGCAGTATTTT	CATSDQSDTDTQYF
TRBV6-6	13	TRBJ2-7	-	many	TGTGCCAGCAGTTACGGTGTGAGGGGCGAGCAGTACTTC	CASSYGVRGEQYF
TRBV4-1	15	TRBJ2-7	TRBD1	few	TGCGCCAGCAGCCAAGGACGGACAGGGACCTACGAGCAGTACTTC	CASSQGRTGTYEQYF
TRBV12-3/TRBV12-4	16	TRBJ2-2	TRBD1	many	TGTGCCAGCTCTACTTCACGGGACAGGAACACCGGGGAGCTGTTTTTT	CASSTSRDRNTGELFF
TRBV14	14	TRBJ2-5	-	many	TGTGCCAGCAGCCAAGACACAGGACAAGAGACCCAGTACTTC	CASSQDTGQETQYF
TRBV27	13	TRBJ2-7	-	many	TGTGCCAGCAGAACTAGTTGGGGCGGCGAGCAGTACTTC	CASRTSWGGEQYF
TRBV5-1	16	TRBJ2-3	TRBD2	many	TGCGCCAGCAGCTTCTCCGCGGGAGGTTACACAGATACGCAGTATTTT	CASSFSAGGYTDTQYF
TRBV14	14	TRBJ1-6	-	many	TGTGCCAGCAGCCAAATAGATTCCCATTCACCCCTCCACTTT	CASSQIDSHSPLHF
TRBV12-3/TRBV12-4	13	TRBJ1-2	-	many	TGTGCCAGCAGTCCGGGACACCTCTATGGCTACACCTTC	CASSPGHLYGYTF
TRBV14	14	TRBJ1-1	-	many	TGTGCCAGCGGATCTGTGGCAGGGGCCACTGAAGCTTTCTTT	CASGSVAGATEAFF
TRBV20-1	19	TRBJ2-3	-	few	TGCAGTGCTAGAGATCTTGGGGCTACAACCTCTATCGGCACAGATACGCAGTATTTT	CSARDLGATTSIGTDTQYF
TRBV5-1	16	TRBJ2-5	-	many	TGCGCCAGCAGCTTCCGGGCAGGGAGTATCCAAGAGACCCAGTACTTC	CASSFRAGSIQETQYF
TRBV29-1	16	TRBJ2-6	-	many	TGCAGCGTTGAAGATCCCAGCCTCTCTGGGGCCAACGTCCTGACTTTC	CSVEDPSLSGANVLTF
TRBV27	16	TRBJ1-4	TRBD1	few	TGTGCCAGCAGTTTACAACAGGGGGCAACTAATGAAAAACTGTTTTTT	CASSLQQGATNEKLFF
TRBV30	14	TRBJ2-5	-	-	TGTGCCTGGAGTGCCCGGGGCAGTTGGGAGGCCCAGTACTTC	CAWSARGSWEAQYF
TRBV9	15	TRBJ2-7	TRBD2	-	TGTGCCAGCAGCGTAGAGGCTAGCGGGAGGAGGGAGCAGTACTTC	CASSVEASGRREQYF
TRBV6-5	17	TRBJ2-7	TRBD2	many	TGTGCCAGCAGTCAGGGACTAGCGGGAGGAAACTCCTACGAGCAGTACTTC	CASSQGLAGGNSYEQYF
TRBV5-6	16	TRBJ2-3	-	many	TGTGCCAGCAGCCTCCAGCGCTTAGCCAGCACAGATACGCAGTATTTT	CASSLQRLASTDTQYF
TRBV2	17	TRBJ1-3	TRBD1	many	TGTGCCAGCAGTGATACCGGGACAGGGGCATCTGGAAACACCATATATTTT	CASSDTGTGASGNTIYF
TRBV7-9	15	TRBJ2-7	TRBD1	many	TGTGCCAGCAGCCGCCGGGACAGGGGTTCCTACGAGCAGTACTTC	CASSRRDRGSYEQYF
TRBV27	16	TRBJ2-3	-	many	TGTGCCAGCAACCCGCTCTTAGCGGAGAGCACAGATACGCAGTATTTT	CASNPLLAESTDTQYF
TRBV20-1	13	TRBJ2-3	-	many	TGCAGTGCTAGAGATTTCCCTTCAGATACGCAGTATTTT	CSARDFPSDTQYF